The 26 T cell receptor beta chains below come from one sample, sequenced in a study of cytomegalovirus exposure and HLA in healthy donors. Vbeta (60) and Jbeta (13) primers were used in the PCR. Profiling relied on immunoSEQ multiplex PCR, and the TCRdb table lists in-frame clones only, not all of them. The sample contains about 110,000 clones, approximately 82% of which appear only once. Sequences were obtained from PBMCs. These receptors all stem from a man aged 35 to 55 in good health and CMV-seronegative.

As DNA, the CDR3 is TGCGCCAGCAGCAGGACAGGGGATAACTCCTACGAGCAGTACTTC. Translated, it gives CASSRTGDNSYEQYF. V and J are TRBV5-1 and TRBJ2-7; TRBD1 matches 9 bases. Germline lookup yields CDR1 SGHRS and CDR2 YFSETQ. This CDR3 spans 15 amino acids. J gave up 0 bases and V 4 bases, and 5 bases lay outside the gene matches.

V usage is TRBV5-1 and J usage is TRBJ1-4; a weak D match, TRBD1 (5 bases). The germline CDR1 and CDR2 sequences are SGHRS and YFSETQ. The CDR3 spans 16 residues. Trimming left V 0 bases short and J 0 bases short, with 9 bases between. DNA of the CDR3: TGCGCCAGCAGCTTGGGCGGGACTGCAACTAATGAAAAACTGTTTTTT. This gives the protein CASSLGGTATNEKLFF.

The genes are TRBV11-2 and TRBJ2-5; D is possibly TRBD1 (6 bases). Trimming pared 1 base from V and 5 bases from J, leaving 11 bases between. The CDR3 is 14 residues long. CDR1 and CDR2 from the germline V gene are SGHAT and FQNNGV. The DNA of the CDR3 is TGTGCCAGCAGCTTAGTGCAGGGGCAGGAGACCCAGTACTTC. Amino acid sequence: CASSLVQGQETQYF.

The CDR3 bases are TGTGCCAGCAGCTTAGCACCCTCGGGGACTAATGAAAAACTGTTTTTT. It is translated as CASSLAPSGTNEKLFF. The V call is TRBV7-2, the J call TRBJ1-4; D remains ambiguous. V gave up 0 bases and J gave up 2 bases, with 10 bases separating them. This CDR3 has 16 residues. Germline CDR1 reads SGHTA; CDR2 reads FQGNSA.

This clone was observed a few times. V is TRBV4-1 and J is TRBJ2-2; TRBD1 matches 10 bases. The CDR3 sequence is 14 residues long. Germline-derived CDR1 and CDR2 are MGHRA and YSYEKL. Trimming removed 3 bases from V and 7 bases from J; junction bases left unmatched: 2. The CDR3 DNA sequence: TGCGCCAGCAGCCAGGGACAGGGGATCGGGGAGCTGTTTTTT. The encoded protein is CASSQGQGIGELFF.

The DNA of the CDR3 is TGTGCCAGCAGCCCGACAGGGTACACTGAAGCTTTCTTT. Translation: CASSPTGYTEAFF. The V and J genes are TRBV7-2 and TRBJ1-1; TRBD1 aligns across 7 bases. The CDR3 totals 13 residues. The V and J ends lost 5 bases and 3 bases, in that order; junction bases with no gene match: 3. The germline V gene has CDR1 SGHTA and CDR2 FQGNSA.

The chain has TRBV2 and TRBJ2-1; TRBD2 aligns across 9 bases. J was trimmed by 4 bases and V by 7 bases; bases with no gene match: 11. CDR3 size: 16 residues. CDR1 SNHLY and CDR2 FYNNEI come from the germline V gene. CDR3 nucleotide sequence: TGTGCCAGCAAGGGCGGGGGGGCCGCGGGTTACAATGAGCAGTTCTTC. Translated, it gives CASKGGGAAGYNEQFF.

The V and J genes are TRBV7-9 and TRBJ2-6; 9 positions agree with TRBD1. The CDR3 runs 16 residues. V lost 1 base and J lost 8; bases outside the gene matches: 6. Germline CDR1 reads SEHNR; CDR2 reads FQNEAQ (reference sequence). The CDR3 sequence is CASSLEGTGRTNVLTF. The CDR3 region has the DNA TGTGCCAGCAGCTTAGAGGGGACAGGGAGGACCAACGTCCTGACTTTC.

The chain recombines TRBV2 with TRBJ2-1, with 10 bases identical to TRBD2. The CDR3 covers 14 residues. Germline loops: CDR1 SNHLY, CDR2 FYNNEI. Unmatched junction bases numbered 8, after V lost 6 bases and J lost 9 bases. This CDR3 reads CASRERGGGGEQFF. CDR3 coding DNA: TGTGCCAGCAGGGAGCGGGGGGGCGGGGGTGAGCAGTTCTTC.

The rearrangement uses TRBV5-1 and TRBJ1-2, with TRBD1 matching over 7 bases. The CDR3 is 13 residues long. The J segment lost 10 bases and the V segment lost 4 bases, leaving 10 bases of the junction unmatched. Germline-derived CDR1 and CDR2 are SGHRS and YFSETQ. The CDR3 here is CASSETGDWDYTF. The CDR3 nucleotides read TGCGCCAGCAGCGAAACAGGGGACTGGGACTACACCTTC.

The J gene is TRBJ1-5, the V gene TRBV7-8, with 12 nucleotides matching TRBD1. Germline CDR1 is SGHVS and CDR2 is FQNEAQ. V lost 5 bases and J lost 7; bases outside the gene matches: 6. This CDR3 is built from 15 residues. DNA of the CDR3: TGTGCCAGCAGCCTCGGGACAGGGGGCTGGCAGCCCCAGCATTTT. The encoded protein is CASSLGTGGWQPQHF.

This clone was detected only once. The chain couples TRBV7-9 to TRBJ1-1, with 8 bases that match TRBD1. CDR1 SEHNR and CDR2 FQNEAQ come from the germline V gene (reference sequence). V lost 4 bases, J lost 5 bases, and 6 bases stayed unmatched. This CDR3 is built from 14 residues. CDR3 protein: CASSSTGESTEAFF. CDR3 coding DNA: TGTGCCAGCAGCTCGACAGGGGAGAGTACTGAAGCTTTCTTT.

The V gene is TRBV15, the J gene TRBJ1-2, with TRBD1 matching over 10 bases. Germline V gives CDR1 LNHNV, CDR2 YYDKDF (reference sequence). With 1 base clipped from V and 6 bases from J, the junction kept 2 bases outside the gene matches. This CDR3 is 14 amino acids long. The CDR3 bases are TGTGCCACCAGCAGAGTTGGACAGGGGGATGGCTACACCTTC. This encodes CATSRVGQGDGYTF.

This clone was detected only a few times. The CDR3 DNA reads TGTGCCAGCAACCCCGGGACTAGCGGCCTTTCCTACAATGAGCAGTTCTTC. It translates to CASNPGTSGLSYNEQFF. This chain joins TRBV2 and TRBJ2-1, with 11 bases lining up with TRBD2. The V gene end was trimmed by 7 bases and the J gene end by 1 base; junction bases not matched to a gene: 9. The CDR3 runs to 17 residues. Germline V gene lookup returns CDR1 SNHLY and CDR2 FYNNEI.

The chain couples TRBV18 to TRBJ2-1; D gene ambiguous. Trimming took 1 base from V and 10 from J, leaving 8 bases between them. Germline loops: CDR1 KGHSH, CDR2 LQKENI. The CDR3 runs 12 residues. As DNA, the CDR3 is TGTGCCAGCTCACCACAGGCGGTAGAGCAGTTCTTC. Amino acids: CASSPQAVEQFF.

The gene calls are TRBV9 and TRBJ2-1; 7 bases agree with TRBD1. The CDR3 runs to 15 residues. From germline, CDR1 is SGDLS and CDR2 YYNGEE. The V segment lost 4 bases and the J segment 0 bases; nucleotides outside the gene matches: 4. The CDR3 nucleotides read TGTGCCAGCAGCCAGACAGGGAGCTCCTACAATGAGCAGTTCTTC. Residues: CASSQTGSSYNEQFF. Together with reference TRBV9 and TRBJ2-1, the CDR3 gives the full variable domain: DSGVTQTPKHLITATGQRVTLRCSPRSGDLSVYWYQQSLDQGLQFLIQYYNGEERAKGNILERFSAQQFPDLHSELNLSSLELGDSALYFCASSQTGSSYNEQFFGPGTRLTVL.

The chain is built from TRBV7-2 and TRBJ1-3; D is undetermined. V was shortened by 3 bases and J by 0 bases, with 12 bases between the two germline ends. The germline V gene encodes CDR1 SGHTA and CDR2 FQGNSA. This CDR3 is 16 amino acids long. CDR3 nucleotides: TGTGCCAGCAGCTTCATGGGGAGAGGCTCTGGAAACACCATATATTTT. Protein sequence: CASSFMGRGSGNTIYF.

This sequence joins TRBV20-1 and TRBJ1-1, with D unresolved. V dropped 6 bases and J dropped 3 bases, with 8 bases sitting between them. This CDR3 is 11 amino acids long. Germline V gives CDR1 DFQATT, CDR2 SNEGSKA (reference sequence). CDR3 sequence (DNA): TGCAGTGCCAGGAGGGACACTGAAGCTTTCTTT. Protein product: CSARRDTEAFF.

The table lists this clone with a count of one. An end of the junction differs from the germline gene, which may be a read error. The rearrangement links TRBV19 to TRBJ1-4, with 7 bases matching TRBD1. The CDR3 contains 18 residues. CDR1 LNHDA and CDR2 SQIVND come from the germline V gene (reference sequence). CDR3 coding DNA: TGTGCCAGTAGTCCACTATTCCGGGACAGTGTAACTCATGAAAAACTGTTTTTT. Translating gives CASSPLFRDSVTHEKLFF.

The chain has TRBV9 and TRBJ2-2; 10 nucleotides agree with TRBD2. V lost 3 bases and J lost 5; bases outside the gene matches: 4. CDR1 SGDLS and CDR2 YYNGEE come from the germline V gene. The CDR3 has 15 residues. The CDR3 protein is CASSGGLAVTGELFF. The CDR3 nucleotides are TGTGCCAGCAGCGGCGGACTAGCGGTAACCGGGGAGCTGTTTTTT. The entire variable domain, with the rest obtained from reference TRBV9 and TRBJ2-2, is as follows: DSGVTQTPKHLITATGQRVTLRCSPRSGDLSVYWYQQSLDQGLQFLIQYYNGEERAKGNILERFSAQQFPDLHSELNLSSLELGDSALYFCASSGGLAVTGELFFGEGSRLTVL.

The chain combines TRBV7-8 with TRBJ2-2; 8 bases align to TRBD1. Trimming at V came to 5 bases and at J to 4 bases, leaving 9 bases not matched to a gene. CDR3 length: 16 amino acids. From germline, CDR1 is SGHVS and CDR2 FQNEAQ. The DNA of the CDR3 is TGTGCCAGCAGCCCCCGGACAGGGTCTACCACCGGGGAGCTGTTTTTT. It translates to CASSPRTGSTTGELFF. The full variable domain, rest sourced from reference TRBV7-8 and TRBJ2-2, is GAGVSQSPRYKVAKRGQDVALRCDPISGHVSLFWYQQALGQGPEFLTYFQNEAQLDKSGLPSDRFFAERPEGSVSTLKIQRTQQEDSAVYLCASSPRTGSTTGELFFGEGSRLTVL.

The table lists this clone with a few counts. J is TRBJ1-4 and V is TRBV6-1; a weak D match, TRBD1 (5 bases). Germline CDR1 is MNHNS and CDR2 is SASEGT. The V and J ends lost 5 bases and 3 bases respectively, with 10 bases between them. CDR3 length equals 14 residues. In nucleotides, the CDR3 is TGTGCCAGCAGTCCAGGGTCCTCTAATGAAAAACTGTTTTTT. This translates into CASSPGSSNEKLFF.

The CDR3 DNA reads TGTGCCAGCAGTATGGGCGGGCCGGCTAACTATGGCTACACCTTC. Encoded protein: CASSMGGPANYGYTF. V is TRBV6-5 and J is TRBJ1-2; D gene uncertain. The CDR3 spans 15 residues. The ends were cut back, 5 bases at V and 0 bases at J, with 13 bases in the middle. CDR1 and CDR2 from the germline V gene are MNHEY and SVGAGI.

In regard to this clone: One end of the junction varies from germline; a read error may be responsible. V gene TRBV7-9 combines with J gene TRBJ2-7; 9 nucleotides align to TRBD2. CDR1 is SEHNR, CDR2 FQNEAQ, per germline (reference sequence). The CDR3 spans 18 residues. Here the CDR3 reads CSSSSPSSGGARGYEQYF. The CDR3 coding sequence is TGTTCCAGCAGCTCCCCAAGTAGCGGGGGTGCAAGAGGCTACGAGCAGTACTTC.

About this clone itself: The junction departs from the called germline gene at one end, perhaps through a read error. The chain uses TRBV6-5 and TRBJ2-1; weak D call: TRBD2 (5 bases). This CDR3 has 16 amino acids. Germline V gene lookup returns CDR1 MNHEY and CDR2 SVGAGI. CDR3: CASSYSNRGPYNERFF. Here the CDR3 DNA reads TGTGCCAGCAGTTACTCGAACAGAGGGCCCTACAATGAGCGGTTCTTC.

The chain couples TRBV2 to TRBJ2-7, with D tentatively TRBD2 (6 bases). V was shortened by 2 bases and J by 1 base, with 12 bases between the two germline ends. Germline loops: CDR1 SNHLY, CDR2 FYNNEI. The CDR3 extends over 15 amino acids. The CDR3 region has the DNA TGTGCCAGCAGTGAACTGGGGGGAACTTCCTACGAGCAGTACTTC. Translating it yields CASSELGGTSYEQYF.